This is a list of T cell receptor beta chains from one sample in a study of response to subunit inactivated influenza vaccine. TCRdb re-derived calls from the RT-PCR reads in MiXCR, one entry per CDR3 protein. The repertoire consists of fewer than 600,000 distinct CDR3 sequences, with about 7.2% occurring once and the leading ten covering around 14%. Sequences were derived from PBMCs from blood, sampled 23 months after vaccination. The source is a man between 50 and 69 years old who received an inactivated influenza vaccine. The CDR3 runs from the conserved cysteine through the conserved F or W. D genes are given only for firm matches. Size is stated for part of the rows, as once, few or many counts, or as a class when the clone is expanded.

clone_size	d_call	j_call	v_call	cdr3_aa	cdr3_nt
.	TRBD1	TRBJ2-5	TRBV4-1	CASSQEGGQGVQETQYF	TGCGCCAGCAGCCAAGAGGGAGGACAGGGGGTTCAAGAGACCCAGTACTTC
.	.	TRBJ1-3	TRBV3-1	CASSQSGTQSSGNTIYF	TGTGCCAGCAGCCAATCCGGGACTCAATCCTCTGGAAACACCATATATTTT
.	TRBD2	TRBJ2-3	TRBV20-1	CSASSPSGGATADTQYF	TGCAGTGCTAGCTCGCCTAGCGGGGGGGCAACTGCAGATACGCAGTATTTT
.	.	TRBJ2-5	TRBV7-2	CASSLRLKETQYF	TGTGCCAGCAGCTTACGATTAAAAGAGACCCAGTACTTC
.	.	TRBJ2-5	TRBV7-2	CASSLEVATGTQYF	TGTGCCAGCAGCTTAGAAGTTGCCACGGGGACCCAGTACTTC
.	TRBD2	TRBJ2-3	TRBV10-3	CAIRNSGSTDTQYF	TGTGCCATCAGGAATAGCGGGAGCACAGATACGCAGTATTTT
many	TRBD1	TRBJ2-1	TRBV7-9	CASSSSGGPFF	TGTGCCAGCAGCTCCTCAGGGGGCCCGTTCTTC
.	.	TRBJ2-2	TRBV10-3	CASLTTNTGELFF	TGTGCCTCGTTGACAACGAACACCGGGGAGCTGTTTTTT
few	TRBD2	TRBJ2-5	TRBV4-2	CASSQELASGGLGTQYF	TGTGCCAGCAGCCAAGAGTTGGCTAGCGGGGGTCTGGGGACCCAGTACTTC
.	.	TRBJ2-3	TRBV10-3	CAISESEVGADSDTQYF	TGTGCCATCAGTGAGTCGGAGGTGGGGGCTGACTCAGATACGCAGTATTTT
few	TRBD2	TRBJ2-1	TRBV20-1	CSASGWTSGSGNEQFF	TGCAGTGCTAGCGGCTGGACTAGCGGGAGTGGAAATGAGCAGTTCTTC
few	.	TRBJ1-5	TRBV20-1	CSAGRGSNQPQHF	TGCAGTGCGGGACGAGGGTCCAATCAGCCCCAGCATTTT
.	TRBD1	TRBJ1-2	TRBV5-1	CASSPGGTSYGYTF	TGCGCCAGCAGCCCAGGGGGAACGAGCTATGGCTACACCTTC
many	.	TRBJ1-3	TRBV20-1	CSARPSYSGNTIYF	TGCAGTGCTAGACCATCGTACTCTGGAAACACCATATATTTT
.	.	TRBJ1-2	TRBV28	CASSLAVPNYGYTF	TGTGCCAGCAGTTTGGCAGTCCCTAACTATGGCTACACCTTC
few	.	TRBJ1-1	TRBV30	CARGRGGTEAFF	TGTGCTCGGGGGAGGGGGGGCACTGAAGCTTTCTTT
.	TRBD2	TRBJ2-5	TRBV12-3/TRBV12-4	CASSLTSGGTKETQYF	TGTGCCAGCAGTTTAACGAGCGGGGGAACAAAAGAGACCCAGTACTTC
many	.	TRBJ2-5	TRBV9	CASSPGPGEKETQYF	TGTGCCAGCAGCCCGGGGCCGGGGGAGAAAGAGACCCAGTACTTC
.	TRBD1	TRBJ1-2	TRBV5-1	CASSWDRVSYGYTF	TGCGCCAGCAGCTGGGACAGGGTGTCCTATGGCTACACCTTC
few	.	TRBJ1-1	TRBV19	CASRNTVNTEAFF	TGTGCCAGTAGGAACACAGTGAACACTGAAGCTTTCTTT
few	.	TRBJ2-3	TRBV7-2	CASSLVYLGAADTQYF	TGTGCCAGCAGCCTAGTATATTTAGGGGCGGCAGATACGCAGTATTTT
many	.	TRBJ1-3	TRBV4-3	CASSQGVSGNTIYF	TGCGCCAGCAGCCAAGGGGTCTCTGGAAACACCATATATTTT
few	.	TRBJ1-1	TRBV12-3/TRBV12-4	CASSRGLLGSITEAFF	TGTGCCAGCAGTAGGGGCCTCCTCGGAAGTATCACTGAAGCTTTCTTT
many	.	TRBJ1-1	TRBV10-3	CAIKGVQGAEAFF	TGTGCCATCAAGGGAGTCCAGGGCGCTGAAGCTTTCTTT
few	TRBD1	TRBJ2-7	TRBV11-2	CASTTNRGSSYEQYF	TGTGCCAGCACTACTAACAGGGGAAGCTCCTACGAGCAGTACTTC
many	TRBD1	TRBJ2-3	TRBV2	CASFEGRGLRDTQYF	TGTGCCAGCTTCGAGGGCAGGGGGCTTAGAGATACGCAGTATTTT
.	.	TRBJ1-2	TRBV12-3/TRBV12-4	CASSLSPAGYTF	TGTGCCAGCAGTTTAAGTCCTGCAGGCTACACCTTC
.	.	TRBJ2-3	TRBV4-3	CASSQDGSAGLHTDTQYF	TGCGCCAGCAGCCAAGATGGGAGCGCCGGGCTCCACACAGATACGCAGTATTTT